These 28 T cell receptor beta chains came from one sample sequenced in a study of CD8+CD57+ T cells in acquired aplastic anemia. Genomic DNA, the template, was used for profiling of the TCR beta VDJ and CDR3. TCRdb fed the reads into MiXCR, producing one record per CDR3 protein. In the table there are around 200,000 distinct CDR3 sequences, around 50% of which are singletons. All sequencing subjects had displayed CD8+CD57+ cell expansion on flow cytometry. Material: sorted CD4+, CD8+, or CD8+CD57+ T cells (not recorded which) from PBMCs. The source of these receptors is a human donor with aplastic anemia.

This chain connects TRBV6-1 to TRBJ1-5; tentative D call: TRBD1 (5 bases). Trimming took off 5 bases at V and 5 bases at J, with 13 bases between the two ends. From germline, CDR1 is MNHNS and CDR2 SASEGT. The CDR3 length is 14 residues. CDR3 region: CASSQEGSHQPQHF. The CDR3 nucleotides read TGTGCCAGCAGTCAGGAGGGGTCTCATCAGCCCCAGCATTTT.

Regarding this clonotype: This may be a read error: a much more frequent sequence differs by one nucleotide. V is TRBV9 and J is TRBJ1-1, with 9 positions matching TRBD1. The CDR3 runs 15 residues. Germline V gene lookup returns CDR1 SGDLS and CDR2 YYNGEE. CDR3 nucleotide sequence: TGTGCCATCAGCTCAGGGACAGGGACGAACACTGAAGCTTTCTTT. This encodes CAISSGTGTNTEAFF.

The V gene is TRBV5-1, the J gene TRBJ2-3; possibly TRBD1 for D (5 bases). V lost 2 bases, J lost 10 bases, and 23 bases lay in between. This CDR3 has 16 amino acids. Germline V CDR1 and CDR2: SGHRS, YFSETQ. The CDR3 loop is CASSFSFQQDRKAQYF. The CDR3 nucleotides read TGCGCCAGCAGCTTTTCATTCCAACAGGACCGGAAGGCGCAGTATTTT.

For this clonotype: Mismatch with germline at one junction end may stem from a read error. This chain links TRBV29-1 with TRBJ2-2, with 9 positions matching TRBD1. There are 13 residues in the CDR3. Germline V lookup: CDR1 SQVTM, CDR2 ANQGSEA. The CDR3 DNA reads as TGCAGCGTTGAGGGACAGGGCCCCAGGGAGCTGTTCTTT. Translated: CSVEGQGPRELFF.

The V and J genes are TRBV30 and TRBJ2-7; 7 bases line up with TRBD2. The CDR3 runs 10 residues. Trimming cost V 5 bases and J 6 bases; bases outside gene matches: 1. The V gene's germline CDR1 is GTSNPN and CDR2 SVGIG (reference sequence). The CDR3 loop reads CAWGGGEQYF. The DNA of the CDR3 is TGTGCCTGGGGGGGGGGCGAGCAGTACTTC.

This chain connects TRBV20-1 to TRBJ1-4, with D unclear. CDR1 DFQATT and CDR2 SNEGSKA come from the germline V gene (reference sequence). The CDR3 totals 14 residues. Between the trimmed V and J ends, which lost 0 bases and 5 bases, there was a span of 10 bases. The CDR3 sequence is CSARDGRQNEKLFF. CDR3 in DNA: TGCAGTGCTAGAGACGGCAGGCAAAATGAAAAACTGTTTTTT.

The rearrangement uses TRBV11-2 and TRBJ1-1; weak D call: TRBD1 (5 bases). V lost 5 bases and J 0 bases, leaving 16 bases between the germline ends. The CDR3 has 16 residues. Germline V lookup: CDR1 SGHAT, CDR2 FQNNGV. The CDR3 here is CASSLYGGPLNTEAFF. DNA of the CDR3: TGTGCCAGCAGCCTCTATGGGGGACCGCTGAACACTGAAGCTTTCTTT.

Note on this clonotype: Being one base from a much bigger clone, this may be a read error. The gene calls are TRBV5-4 and TRBJ2-3; 7 bases line up with TRBD1. Germline CDR1 SGHNT, CDR2 YYREEE (reference sequence). The CDR3 totals 18 residues. With V trimmed by 0 bases and J by 2 bases, 12 bases remained unmatched. CDR3 bases: TGTGCCAGCAGCTTGGGGGCCAGGGGACAGTTAACCACAGATACGCAGTATTTT. This translates into CASSLGARGQLTTDTQYF.

The genes are TRBV2 and TRBJ2-1, with D possibly TRBD1 on 6 matching bases. From germline, CDR1 is SNHLY and CDR2 FYNNEI. The CDR3 is 15 amino acids. Trimming removed 3 bases at V and 12 bases at J, with 21 bases between. The CDR3 sequence is CASSDWASRGTRQFF. CDR3 bases: TGTGCCAGCAGTGATTGGGCTAGCAGGGGCACCAGGCAGTTCTTC.

The rearrangement joins TRBV11-1 to TRBJ1-5, with D hard to call. CDR1 SGHAT and CDR2 FQDESV come from the germline V gene (reference sequence). The CDR3 sequence is 16 residues long. V dropped 1 base and J dropped 0 bases, with 10 bases sitting between them. CDR3 nucleotides: TGTGCCAGCAGCTTAGTAAAAGGGCCTAGCAATCAGCCCCAGCATTTT. Amino acid sequence: CASSLVKGPSNQPQHF.

V and J are TRBV2 and TRBJ2-5, with D possibly TRBD2 on 5 matching bases. This CDR3 is 13 amino acids long. Trimming stripped 7 bases from V and 1 base from J, with 10 bases between. Germline CDR1 reads SNHLY; CDR2 reads FYNNEI. CDR3 sequence: CASIRDSQETQYF. In DNA form, the CDR3 reads TGTGCCAGCATACGGGATTCCCAAGAGACCCAGTACTTC.

The rearrangement uses TRBV14 and TRBJ2-3; 8 nucleotides align to TRBD2. The CDR3 totals 18 residues. V gave up 4 bases and J gave up 3 bases; unmatched junction bases: 15. CDR1 is SGHDN and CDR2 is FVKESK in the germline V gene. The CDR3 DNA sequence: TGTGCCAGCAGCCCCCGGCCGGGGGGGGGAACGCCGACAGATACGCAGTATTTT. Protein sequence: CASSPRPGGGTPTDTQYF.

This rearrangement joins TRBV10-3 to TRBJ1-1; 9 nucleotides align to TRBD1. Germline V CDR1 and CDR2: ENHRY, SYGVKD. This CDR3 is 16 amino acids long. Trimming cost V 2 bases and J 1 base; bases outside gene matches: 5. CDR3 DNA: TGTGCCATCAGTGAGAACAGGGGGCGAGGGAACACTGAAGCTTTCTTT. Amino acid sequence: CAISENRGRGNTEAFF.

This clonotype was counted at least ten times. The rearrangement links TRBV12-3 or TRBV12-4 to TRBJ1-4; D is ambiguous. V was trimmed by 1 base and J by 8 bases, leaving 8 bases between them. The CDR3 is made up of 13 amino acids. Here the CDR3 reads CASSLVPVEKLFF. In DNA form, the CDR3 reads TGTGCCAGCAGTTTAGTCCCAGTGGAAAAACTGTTTTTT.

This chain links TRBV9 with TRBJ1-1, with D uncertain. The CDR3 runs to 15 residues. V was shortened by 4 bases and J by 0 bases, with 13 bases between the two germline ends. CDR1 is SGDLS, CDR2 YYNGEE, per germline. The CDR3 coding sequence is TGTGCCAGCAGCTTGGTTGCGAACATGAACACTGAAGCTTTCTTT. Translated, it gives CASSLVANMNTEAFF.

Many counts were recorded for this clonotype. The chain uses TRBV5-6 and TRBJ1-3; no definite D call. Per germline, CDR1 SGHDT and CDR2 YYEEEE. The CDR3 spans 15 residues. V shed 4 bases and J shed 0 bases, with 11 bases lying between them. CDR3: CASSRRSSSGNTIYF. CDR3 sequence (DNA): TGTGCCAGCAGCCGGAGAAGTAGCTCTGGAAACACCATATATTTT.

This rearrangement joins TRBV11-1 to TRBJ2-7, with 12 positions matching TRBD2. The CDR3 is 17 residues long. V lost 5 bases and J lost 6; bases outside the gene matches: 14. Germline CDR1 and CDR2: SGHAT and FQDESV (reference sequence). In DNA form, the CDR3 reads TGTGCCAGCAGCCCCAGGTTGACTAGCGGGAGTCTCCGCGAGCAGTACTTC. Amino acid sequence: CASSPRLTSGSLREQYF.

On this clonotype itself: A much larger clonotype is one base distant, so this may be a read error. The CDR3 ends on some other residue instead of the conserved phenylalanine or tryptophan, so this is likely a read error. The chain has TRBV5-6 and TRBJ1-1; no firm D call. CDR3 length equals 15 residues. Germline lookup yields CDR1 SGHDT and CDR2 YYEEEE. V lost 3 bases and J 5 bases, leaving 17 bases between the germline ends. The DNA of the CDR3 is TGTGCCAGCAGCTCCTACCACCGGAGGGCAACTGAAGCTTTCCTT. Its protein is CASSSYHRRATEAFL.

The chain employs TRBV3-1 and TRBJ2-5; D uncertain. Trimming left V 8 bases short and J 5 bases short, with 15 bases between. Germline lookup yields CDR1 LGHDT and CDR2 YNNKEL (reference sequence). The CDR3 consists of 13 residues. The CDR3: CASEPDLEETQYF. The CDR3 DNA reads as TGTGCCAGCGAGCCCGATTTGGAGGAGACCCAGTACTTC.

The V and J genes are TRBV25-1 and TRBJ2-7; 7 bases line up with TRBD1. The CDR3 has 13 amino acids. Trimming cost V 8 bases and J 6 bases; bases outside gene matches: 10. Per germline, CDR1 MGHDK and CDR2 SYGVNS. In DNA, the CDR3 is TGTGCCAGCGGTGCGACCCACAGGGGCGAGCAGTACTTC. Translated: CASGATHRGEQYF.

This clonotype was counted a single time. This rearrangement joins TRBV2 to TRBJ2-3; 11 bases agree with TRBD1. Germline V gene data show CDR1 as SNHLY and CDR2 as FYNNEI. CDR3 size: 15 residues. V shed 6 bases and J 4 bases; nucleotides not matched to a gene: 6. CDR3 loop: CASSGQGQGADTQYF. DNA for the CDR3: TGTGCCAGCAGCGGACAGGGACAGGGGGCAGATACGCAGTATTTT.

The rearrangement uses TRBV19 and TRBJ1-5, with D unclear. V lost 1 base and J 7 bases, leaving 14 bases between the germline ends. The CDR3 spans 15 residues. Germline V gene data show CDR1 as LNHDA and CDR2 as SQIVND (reference sequence). CDR3 amino acids: CASSIVGLNDQPQHF. The DNA for the CDR3 is TGTGCCAGTAGTATAGTCGGACTTAACGACCAGCCCCAGCATTTT.

The V call is TRBV7-9, the J call TRBJ2-2; D is unclear. Germline assignment: CDR1 SEHNR and CDR2 FQNEAQ (reference sequence). The CDR3 runs to 10 residues. The V end lost 4 bases, the J end lost 11 bases, and 5 bases lay between the germline ends. This CDR3 reads CASSSVELFF. CDR3 DNA sequence: TGTGCCAGCAGCTCCGTTGAGCTGTTTTTT.

This clonotype was recorded only once. J is TRBJ2-7 and V is TRBV19; D remains unclear. The CDR3 is 15 amino acids. CDR1 is LNHDA and CDR2 is SQIVND in the germline V gene (reference sequence). Trimming took off 0 bases at V and 3 bases at J, with 12 bases between the two ends. CDR3 nucleotide sequence: TGTGCCAGTAGTATAGATGACTCTGGCGTCTACGAGCAGTACTTC. This codes for CASSIDDSGVYEQYF.

This rearrangement joins TRBV7-2 to TRBJ2-3; 7 bases fit TRBD2. The CDR3 extends over 17 amino acids. Germline CDR1 and CDR2: SGHTA and FQGNSA. Trimming cost V 0 bases and J 2 bases; bases outside gene matches: 8. This chain's CDR3 is CASSLAVSGLYTDTQYF. CDR3 nucleotides: TGTGCCAGCAGCTTAGCGGTTAGCGGGCTGTACACAGATACGCAGTATTTT.

The V gene is TRBV20-1, the J gene TRBJ1-4, with D perhaps matching TRBD1 (6 bases). V was pared by 5 bases and J by 3 bases, with 13 bases between. The germline gives CDR1 DFQATT, CDR2 SNEGSKA (reference sequence). The CDR3 has 14 amino acids. CDR3 nucleotides: TGCAGTGCTCCGTACAGGGTTCCTAATGAAAAACTGTTTTTT. It yields the protein CSAPYRVPNEKLFF.

The count of this clonotype is one. The chain employs TRBV20-1 and TRBJ2-7, with D tentatively TRBD2 (7 bases). Per germline, CDR1 DFQATT and CDR2 SNEGSKA (reference sequence). This CDR3 spans 15 amino acids. Deletions cut 5 bases from V and 3 bases from J, with 20 bases between. CDR3 in amino acids: CSASKLARGHYEQYF. The CDR3 nucleotides read TGCAGTGCTTCCAAACTCGCGCGGGGGCACTACGAGCAGTACTTC.

Details on this clonotype: A read error may account for a junction end that differs from germline. J is TRBJ2-7 and V is TRBV2; D gene unclear. The CDR3 is 11 amino acids. Per germline, CDR1 SNHLY and CDR2 FYNNEI. The CDR3 protein is CAISESTEQYF. CDR3 bases: TGTGCCATCAGTGAGTCAACTGAGCAGTACTTC.